The TCR beta chain under discussion was sequenced for a study of sequential checkpoint blockade in melanoma. Treatment here: randomized to nivolumab then ipilimumab (arm A) or the reverse (arm B). From thawed PBMCs, live CD3+CD8+ cells negative for CD19 and CD56 were sorted. Some clones are missing from TCRdb's copy, which holds only in-frame ones; the method was immunoSEQ multiplex PCR. The profile shows around 18,000 clones, approximately 74% of them singletons. This clone turned up a few times. The CDR3 covers 13 residues. Germline lookup yields CDR1 MNHEY and CDR2 SVGAGI. J gave up 4 bases and V 7 bases, and 6 bases lay outside the gene matches.

The specimen was CD8+ T cells sorted from blood (inferred from file names), collected from a patient given nivolumab and ipilimumab in sequence. The sequence derives from a human donor with melanoma. The chain is built from TRBV6-5 and TRBJ1-1, with 7 bases fitting TRBD1. CDR3 amino acids: CASIRTGATEAFF. CDR3 DNA: TGTGCCAGCATTCGAACAGGGGCCACTGAAGCTTTCTTT.